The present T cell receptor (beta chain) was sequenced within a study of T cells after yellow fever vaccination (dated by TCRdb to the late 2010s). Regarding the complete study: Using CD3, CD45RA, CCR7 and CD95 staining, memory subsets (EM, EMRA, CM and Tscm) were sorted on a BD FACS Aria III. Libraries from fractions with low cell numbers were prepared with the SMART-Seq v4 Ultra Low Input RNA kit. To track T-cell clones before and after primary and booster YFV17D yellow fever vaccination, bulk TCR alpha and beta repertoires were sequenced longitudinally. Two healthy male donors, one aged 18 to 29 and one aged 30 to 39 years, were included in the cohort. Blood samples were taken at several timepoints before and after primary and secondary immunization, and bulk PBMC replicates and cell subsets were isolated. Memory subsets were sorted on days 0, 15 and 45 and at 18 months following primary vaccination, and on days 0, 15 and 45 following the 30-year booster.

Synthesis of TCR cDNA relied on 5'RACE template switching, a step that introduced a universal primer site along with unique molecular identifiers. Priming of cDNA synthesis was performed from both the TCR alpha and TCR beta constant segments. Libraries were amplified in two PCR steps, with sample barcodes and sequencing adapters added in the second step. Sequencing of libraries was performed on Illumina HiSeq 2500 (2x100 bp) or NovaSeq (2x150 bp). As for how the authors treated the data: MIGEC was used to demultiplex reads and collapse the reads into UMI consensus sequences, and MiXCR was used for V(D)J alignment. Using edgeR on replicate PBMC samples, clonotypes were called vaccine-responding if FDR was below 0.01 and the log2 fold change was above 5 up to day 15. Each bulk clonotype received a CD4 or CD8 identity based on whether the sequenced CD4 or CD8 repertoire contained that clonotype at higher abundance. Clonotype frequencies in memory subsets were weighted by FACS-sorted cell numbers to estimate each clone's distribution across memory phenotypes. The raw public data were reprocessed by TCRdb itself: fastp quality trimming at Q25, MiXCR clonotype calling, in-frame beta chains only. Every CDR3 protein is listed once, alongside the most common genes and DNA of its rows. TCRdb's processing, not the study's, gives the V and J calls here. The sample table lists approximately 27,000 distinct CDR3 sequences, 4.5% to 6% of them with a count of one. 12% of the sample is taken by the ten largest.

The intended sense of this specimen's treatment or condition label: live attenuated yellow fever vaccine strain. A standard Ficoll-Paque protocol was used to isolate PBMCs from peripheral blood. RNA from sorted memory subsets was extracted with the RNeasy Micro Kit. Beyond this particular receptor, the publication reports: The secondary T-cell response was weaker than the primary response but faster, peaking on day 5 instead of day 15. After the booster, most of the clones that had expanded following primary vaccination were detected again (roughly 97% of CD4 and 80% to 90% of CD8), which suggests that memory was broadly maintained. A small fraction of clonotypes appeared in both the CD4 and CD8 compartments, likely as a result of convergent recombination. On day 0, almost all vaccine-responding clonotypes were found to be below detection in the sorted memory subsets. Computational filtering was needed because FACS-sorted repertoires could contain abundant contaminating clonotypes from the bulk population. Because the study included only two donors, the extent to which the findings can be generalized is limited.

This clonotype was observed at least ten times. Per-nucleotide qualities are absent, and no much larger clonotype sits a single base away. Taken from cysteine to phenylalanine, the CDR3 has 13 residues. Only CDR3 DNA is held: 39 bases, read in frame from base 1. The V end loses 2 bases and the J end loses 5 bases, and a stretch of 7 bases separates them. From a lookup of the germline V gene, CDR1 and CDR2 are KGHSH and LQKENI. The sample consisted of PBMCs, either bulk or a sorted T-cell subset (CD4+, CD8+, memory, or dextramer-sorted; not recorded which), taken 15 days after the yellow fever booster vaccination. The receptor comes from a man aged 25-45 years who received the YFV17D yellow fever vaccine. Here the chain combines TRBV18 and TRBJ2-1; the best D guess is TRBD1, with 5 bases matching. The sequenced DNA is TGTGCCAGCTCACCATCAGGGAACAATGAGCAGTTCTTC. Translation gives CASSPSGNNEQFF. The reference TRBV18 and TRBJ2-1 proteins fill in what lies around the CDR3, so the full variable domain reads NAGVMQNPRHLVRRRGQEARLRCSPMKGHSHVYWYRQLPEEGLKFMVYLQKENIIDESGMPKERFSAEFPKEGPSILRIQQVVRGDSAAYFCASSPSGNNEQFFGPGTRLTVL.